This T cell receptor (beta chain) comes out of a study of T cells in Graves' hyperthyroidism and ophthalmopathy. Exclusion of a patient resulted from uncontrolled infection, other autoimmune disease, pregnancy or lactation. The CDR3 sequence is 15 residues long. With V trimmed by 6 bases and J by 3 bases, 12 bases remained unmatched. Looked up from germline, CDR1 is DFQATT and CDR2 is SNEGSKA (reference sequence). Worth noting for this clonotype: The antigen is not known.

Researchers took RNA transcripts and amplified the TCR beta CDR3 regions from them. With the HTBI primer set, the TCR CDR3 went through a first round of RT-PCR. TCRdb recomputed calls from the multiplex PCR reads with MiXCR, one row per CDR3 protein. The sample holds about 770,000 distinct CDR3 sequences, over 15% seen once. Study conclusions and caveats: Most thyroid clonotypes expanded above 0.001 were also detected in blood.

The chain employs TRBV20-1 and TRBJ1-2, with 8 bases that match TRBD1. The sequencing sample was made of blood. This sequence was found in a woman in her forties or fifties with Graves' hyperthyroidism that later progressed to Graves' ophthalmopathy. CDR3 DNA: TGCAGTGCCCCGGCGTACAGGGGGGTGGACTATGGCTACACCTTC. Amino acid sequence: CSAPAYRGVDYGYTF.